This T cell receptor beta chain was observed in a study of T cells after yellow fever vaccination. Overall study findings and caveats: Contamination by abundant bulk-population clonotypes could be present in FACS-sorted repertoires. Primary-vaccination clones mostly resurfaced post-booster (96% CD4, approximately 87% CD8).

CDR1 MDHEN and CDR2 SYDVKM come from the germline V gene. The CDR3 extends over 18 amino acids. Trimming removed 6 bases at V and 1 base at J, with 22 bases between. By 5'RACE template switching, TCR cDNA was produced, with a universal primer site and UMIs added in the process. TCRdb ran MiXCR on the 5' RACE reads and lists one entry per CDR3 protein. The repertoire includes 450,000 to 600,000 distinct CDR3 sequences, 17% of them detected once, and roughly a sixth sits in the top ten. For this clonotype: Its matching antigen is unknown.

The receptor was isolated from a man between 18 and 35 years old who received the YFV17D yellow fever vaccine. Sequences were derived from PBMCs, sampled about 5 days after the first yellow fever vaccination. The chain links TRBV28 to TRBJ2-1, with D tentatively TRBD1 or TRBD2 (5 bases each). CDR3 sequence reads: CASSRNRGPITSYNEQFF. In DNA form, the CDR3 reads TGTGCCAGCAGCAGAAACCGGGGCCCGATAACATCCTACAATGAGCAGTTCTTC.